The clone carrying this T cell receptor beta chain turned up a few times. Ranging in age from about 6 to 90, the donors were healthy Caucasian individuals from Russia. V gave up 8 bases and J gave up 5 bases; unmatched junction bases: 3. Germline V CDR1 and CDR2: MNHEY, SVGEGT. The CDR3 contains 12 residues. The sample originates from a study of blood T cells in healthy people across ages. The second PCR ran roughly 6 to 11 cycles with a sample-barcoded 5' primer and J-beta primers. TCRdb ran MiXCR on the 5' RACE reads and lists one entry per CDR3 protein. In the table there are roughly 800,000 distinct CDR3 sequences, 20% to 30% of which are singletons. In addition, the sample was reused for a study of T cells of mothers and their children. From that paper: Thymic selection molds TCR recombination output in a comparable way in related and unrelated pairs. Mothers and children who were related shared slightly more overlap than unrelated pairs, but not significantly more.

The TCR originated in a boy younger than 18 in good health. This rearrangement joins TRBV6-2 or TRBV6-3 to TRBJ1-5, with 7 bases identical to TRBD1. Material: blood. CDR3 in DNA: TGTGCCAGCGCGGGGACAGATCAGCCCCAGCATTTT. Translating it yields CASAGTDQPQHF.